This note documents a single T cell receptor (beta chain) sequence. This sample is part of a study of control samples from healthy donors and cancer patients. CDR1 is ENHRY, CDR2 SYGVKD, per germline. The CDR3 totals 11 residues. The V gene lost 6 bases and the J gene lost 5 bases, with 4 bases spanning the gap. Method: immunoSEQ multiplex PCR; TCRdb's copy keeps in-frame clones and lacks some. The table records fewer than 60,000 clones, 65% to 90% of them present only once. The receptor was derived from a woman aged 45 to 65 with lung cancer. The sequenced sample consisted of PBMCs. The chain joins TRBV10-3 to TRBJ1-4; D not certain. CDR3 sequence: CAIRDNEKLFF. The CDR3 nucleotides are TGTGCCATCAGGGACAATGAAAAACTGTTTTTT.